This T cell receptor (beta chain) was profiled in a study of neurological immune-mediated disorders (dated by TCRdb to about 2019). About the full investigation: Among the approximately 35 multiple sclerosis patients, approximately 30 had relapsing-remitting MS and 3 had secondary progressive MS. Peripheral blood TCR-beta repertoires from HTLV-I-associated myelopathy (HAM/TSP) patients, multiple sclerosis patients and healthy controls were compared by UMI-based sequencing. The 90 to 120 TCR-beta libraries covered PBMC samples along with longitudinal samples, technical triplicates, and paired sorted CD4+ and CD8+ T-cell subsets. The cohort included some 70 subjects: approximately 14 with HAM/TSP, about 35 with multiple sclerosis, and approximately 20 healthy controls. What the authors observed across the whole study: The MS cluster showed no association with clinical or MRI features, and the authors stated that larger cohorts are needed. Across subjects, expanded clones never shared an identical CDR3 amino acid sequence, which suggests that the TCR-beta repertoires in every group were private. Phylogenetic analysis grouped repertoires from 18 of 34 MS patients into a cluster of related CDR3 sequences, suggesting a possible repertoire-level signature. TCR clonal expansion was greatest in HAM/TSP patients and smallest in MS patients, who ranked below even healthy controls.

cDNA synthesis used template-switch 5'RACE with a primer carrying a 10-nucleotide random unique molecular identifier tagging each TCR transcript. Each sequencing run produced over 180 million TCR-beta sequences covering 15-18 subjects. Total RNA was extracted with the RNeasy kit. The KAPA Real-time Library Amplification kit was used to amplify TCR-beta VDJ regions with primers targeting the TCR constant region and the 5'RACE anchor. Sample indexes and Illumina adaptors were added in a first PCR, after which library yield was increased in a second PCR. The roughly 650 bp TCR product was size-selected on a 2% E-gel SizeSelection system after Ampure bead purification. Before pooling, library quality was assessed on a Bioanalyzer, concentration was determined with Qubit, and library quantification was performed with the Kapa Library Quantification kit. Paired-end 2 x 150 bp sequencing of the libraries was performed on an Illumina HiSeq 2500. To increase sequence diversity, roughly 24-32% phiX was spiked into each library pool. Regarding the original processing steps: Quality-filtered reads were processed with the UMI-based MiGEC pipeline, and over 80% of raw TCR sequences were removed by the MiGEC pipeline during error correction. VDJ genes were aligned to IMGT germline references, and each clonotype was defined by a unique CDR3 amino acid sequence together with V-J genes. VDJtools evaluated clonal expansion, Shannon diversity and CDR3 relatedness (CalcPairwiseDistances, ClusterSamples); CLCbio workbench built phylogenetic trees. Using coefficient-of-variation modelling across technical triplicates, the study counted a clone as expanded if it had at least 8 unique UMIs. TCRdb reran the public reads through fastp at Q25 and MiXCR, keeping productive beta chains. All rows with the same CDR3 protein become a single entry with the most common DNA and genes. TCRdb's processing, not the authors' own work, is the source of the V and J calls. The table for this sample lists nearly 60,000 distinct CDR3 sequences; around 3.5% of them were counted only once. Together, the top ten hold 3.1% of the sample.

Libraries from unsorted PBMCs were made from 2 million PBMCs kept in RNAlater at -80 degrees C until RNA extraction. The multiple sclerosis patients were enrolled in a US clinical protocol that used magnetic resonance imaging to evaluate disease progression. PBMCs were separated from peripheral blood using Ficoll-Hypaque density gradient centrifugation and then cryopreserved in liquid nitrogen. The germline V and J ends show losses of 5 bases and 4 bases respectively, and no gene match explains 9 bases of the junction. From the cysteine up to the phenylalanine, the CDR3 has a length of 16 residues. The DNA shown is the 48-base CDR3, in frame from base 1. Many counts were recorded for this clonotype. The antigen it binds to is not known. Per-base qualities were not stored, and no clone one base away is much larger.

The receptor was derived from a woman in her twenties or thirties with multiple sclerosis. Sequenced: PBMCs. The sequence is built from TRBV12-3 or TRBV12-4 and TRBJ2-3, and TRBD2 aligns with 10 junction nucleotides. Here is the DNA: TGTGCCAGCAGTCCTACTAGCGGGGTAGGCGCAGATACGCAGTATTTT. It translates as CASSPTSGVGADTQYF.